This is a list of T cell receptor beta chains from one sample in a study of control samples from healthy donors and cancer patients. The protocol was immunoSEQ multiplex PCR, while the TCRdb copy is restricted to in-frame clones and leaves out a portion. The sample yields around 110,000 clones, approximately 90% seen once. The sequenced material came from blood. The source of these receptors is a woman in her sixties or seventies in good health. CDR3s include the opening cysteine and the closing phenylalanine or tryptophan. A D gene is named only where the DNA matches it firmly. Only some rows state a clone size, as once, few, many or a class for expanded clones.

j_gene,v_gene,abundance,d_gene,CDR3nt,CDR3aa
TRBJ2-5,TRBV12-3/TRBV12-4,once,-,TGTGCCAGCAGTTTCGGCAGCCAAGAGACCCAGTACTTC,CASSFGSQETQYF
TRBJ1-6,TRBV4-1,few,-,TGCGCCAGCAGCCGAGGGGGGGGAAGAGATAATTCACCCCTCCACTTT,CASSRGGGRDNSPLHF
TRBJ2-7,TRBV19,-,TRBD2,TGTGCCAGTAGCCTAGCGGGGGCCTACGAGCAGTACTTC,CASSLAGAYEQYF
TRBJ2-3,TRBV7-2,-,TRBD2,TGTGCCAGCAGCTATAGCCGGGGTCTAGCGGGGGACACAGATACGCAGTATTTT,CASSYSRGLAGDTDTQYF
TRBJ2-3,TRBV5-4,-,TRBD1,TGTGCCAGCAGCCGACAGGGTTCCTCCACAGATACGCAGTATTTT,CASSRQGSSTDTQYF
TRBJ1-6,TRBV11-1,-,TRBD1,TGTGCCAGCAGCGGAGACAGGGGCTATAATTCACCCCTCCACTTT,CASSGDRGYNSPLHF
TRBJ2-7,TRBV6-2/TRBV6-3,-,-,TGTGCCAGCAGTTGGACAGCTTACGAGCAGTACTTC,CASSWTAYEQYF
TRBJ2-7,TRBV6-6,-,TRBD1,TGTGCCAGCAGTTACTCGGGACAGGGGGCGGGCGAGCAGTACTTC,CASSYSGQGAGEQYF
TRBJ2-5,TRBV15,-,-,TGTGCCACCTCATGGGGGGCGGGGGAGACCCAGTACTTC,CATSWGAGETQYF
TRBJ1-1,TRBV3-1/TRBV3-2,-,-,TGTGCCAGCAGCCAGGGCACTTTGAACACTGAAGCTTTCTTT,CASSQGTLNTEAFF
TRBJ1-5,TRBV7-2,-,TRBD1,TGTGCCAGCAGCGGAGGGGGCGGGTTGGGGTTTTCGAATCAGCCCCAGCATTTT,CASSGGGGLGFSNQPQHF
TRBJ2-7,TRBV27,once,-,TGTGCCAGCAGTTTTGCGGGGGCCCAGTACTTC,CASSFAGAQYF
TRBJ2-2,TRBV7-2,few,TRBD2,TGTGCCAGCAGCAGGACTAGCGGGGGTACGAACACCGGGGAGCTGTTTTTT,CASSRTSGGTNTGELFF